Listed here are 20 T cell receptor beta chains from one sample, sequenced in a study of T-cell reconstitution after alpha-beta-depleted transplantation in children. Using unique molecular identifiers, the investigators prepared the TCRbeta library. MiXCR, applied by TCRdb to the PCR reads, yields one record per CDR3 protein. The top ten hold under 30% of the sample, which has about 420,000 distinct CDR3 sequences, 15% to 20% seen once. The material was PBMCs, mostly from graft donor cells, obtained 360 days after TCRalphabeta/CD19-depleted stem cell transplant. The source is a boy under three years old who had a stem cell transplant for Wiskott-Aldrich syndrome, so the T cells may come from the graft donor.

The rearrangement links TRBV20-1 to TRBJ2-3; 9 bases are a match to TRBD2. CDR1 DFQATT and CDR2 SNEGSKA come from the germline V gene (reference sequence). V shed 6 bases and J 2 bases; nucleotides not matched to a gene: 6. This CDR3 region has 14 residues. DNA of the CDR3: TGCAGTGCCATTATAGCGGGGGCCACAGATACGCAGTATTTT. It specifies CSAIIAGATDTQYF.

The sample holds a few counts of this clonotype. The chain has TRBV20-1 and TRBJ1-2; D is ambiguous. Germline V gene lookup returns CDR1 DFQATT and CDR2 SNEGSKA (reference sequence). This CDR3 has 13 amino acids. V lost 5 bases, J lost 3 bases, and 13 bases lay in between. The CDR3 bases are TGCAGTGCTTTGATAACAGCGGACTATGGCTACACCTTC. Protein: CSALITADYGYTF.

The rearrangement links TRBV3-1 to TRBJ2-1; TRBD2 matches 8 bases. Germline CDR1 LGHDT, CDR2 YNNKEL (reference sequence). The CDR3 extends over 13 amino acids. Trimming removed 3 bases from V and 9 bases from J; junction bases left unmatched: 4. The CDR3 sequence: CASSHIAGGEQFF. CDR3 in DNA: TGTGCCAGCAGCCATATCGCGGGAGGTGAGCAGTTCTTC.

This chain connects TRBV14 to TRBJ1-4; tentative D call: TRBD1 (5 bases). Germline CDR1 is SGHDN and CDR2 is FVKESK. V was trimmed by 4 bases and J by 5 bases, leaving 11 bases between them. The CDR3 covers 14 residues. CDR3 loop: CASSRGRLNEKLFF. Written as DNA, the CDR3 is TGTGCCAGCAGCCGGGGCAGGTTAAATGAAAAACTGTTTTTT.

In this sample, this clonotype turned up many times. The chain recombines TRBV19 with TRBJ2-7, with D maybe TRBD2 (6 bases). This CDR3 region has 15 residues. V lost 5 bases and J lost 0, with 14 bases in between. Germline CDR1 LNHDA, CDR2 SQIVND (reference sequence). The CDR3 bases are TGTGCCAGTAGTCTCAGACTAGGGAGCTCCTACGAGCAGTACTTC. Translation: CASSLRLGSSYEQYF.

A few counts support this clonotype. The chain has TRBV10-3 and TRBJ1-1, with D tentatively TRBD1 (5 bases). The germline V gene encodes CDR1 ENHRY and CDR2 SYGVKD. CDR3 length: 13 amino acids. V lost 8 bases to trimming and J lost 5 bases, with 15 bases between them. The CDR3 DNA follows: TGTGCCATCGCTTGGCAGGGTGGGACTGAAGCTTTCTTT. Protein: CAIAWQGGTEAFF.

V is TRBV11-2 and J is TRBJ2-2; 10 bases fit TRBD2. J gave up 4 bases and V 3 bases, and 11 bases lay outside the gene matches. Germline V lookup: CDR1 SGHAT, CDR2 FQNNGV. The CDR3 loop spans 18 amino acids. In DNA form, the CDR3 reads TGTGCCAGCAGCTTGAAGGGCCTAGCGGGGGCGGGCACCGGGGAGCTGTTTTTT. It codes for CASSLKGLAGAGTGELFF.

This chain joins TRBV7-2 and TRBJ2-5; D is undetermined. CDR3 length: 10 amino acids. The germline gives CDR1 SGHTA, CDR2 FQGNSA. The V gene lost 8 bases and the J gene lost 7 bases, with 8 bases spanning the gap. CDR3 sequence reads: CASGDVTQYF. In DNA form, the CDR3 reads TGTGCCAGCGGCGACGTGACCCAGTACTTC. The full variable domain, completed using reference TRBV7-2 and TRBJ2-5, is GAGVSQSPSNKVTEKGKDVELRCDPISGHTALYWYRQSLGQGLEFLIYFQGNSAPDKSGLPSDRFSAERTGGSVSTLTIQRTQQEDSAVYLCASGDVTQYFGPGTRLLVL.

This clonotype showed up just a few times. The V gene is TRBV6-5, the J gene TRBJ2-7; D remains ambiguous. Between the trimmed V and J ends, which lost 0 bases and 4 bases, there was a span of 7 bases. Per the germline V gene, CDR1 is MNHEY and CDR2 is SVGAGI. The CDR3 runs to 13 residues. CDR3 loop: CASSYSGIYEQYF. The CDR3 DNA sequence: TGTGCCAGCAGTTACTCGGGTATTTACGAGCAGTACTTC.

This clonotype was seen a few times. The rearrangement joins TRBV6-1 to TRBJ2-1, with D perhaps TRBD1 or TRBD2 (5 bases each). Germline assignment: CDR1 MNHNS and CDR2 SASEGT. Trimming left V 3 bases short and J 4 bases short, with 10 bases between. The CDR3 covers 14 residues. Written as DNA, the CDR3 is TGTGCCAGCAGTGACAGGGACGGATACAATGAGCAGTTCTTC. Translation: CASSDRDGYNEQFF.

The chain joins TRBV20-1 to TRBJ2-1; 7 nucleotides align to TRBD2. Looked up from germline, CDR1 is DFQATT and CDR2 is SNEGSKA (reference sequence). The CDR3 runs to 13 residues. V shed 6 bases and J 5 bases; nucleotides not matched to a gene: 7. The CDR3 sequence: CSALRLAHNEQFF. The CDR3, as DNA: TGCAGTGCGCTCAGACTAGCCCACAATGAGCAGTTCTTC.

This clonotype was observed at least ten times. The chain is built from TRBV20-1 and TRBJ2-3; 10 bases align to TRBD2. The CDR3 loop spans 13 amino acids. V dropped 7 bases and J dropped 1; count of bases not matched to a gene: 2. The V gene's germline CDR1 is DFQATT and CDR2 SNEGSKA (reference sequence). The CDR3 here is CSGLAGGTDTQYF. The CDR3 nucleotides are TGCAGTGGTCTAGCGGGAGGCACAGATACGCAGTATTTT.

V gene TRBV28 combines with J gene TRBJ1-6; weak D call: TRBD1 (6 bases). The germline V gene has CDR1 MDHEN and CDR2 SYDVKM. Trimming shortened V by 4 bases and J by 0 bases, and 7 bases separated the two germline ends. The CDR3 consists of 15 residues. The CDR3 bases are TGTGCCAGCAGTTCGGACAGCTCCTATAATTCACCCCTCCACTTT. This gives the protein CASSSDSSYNSPLHF.

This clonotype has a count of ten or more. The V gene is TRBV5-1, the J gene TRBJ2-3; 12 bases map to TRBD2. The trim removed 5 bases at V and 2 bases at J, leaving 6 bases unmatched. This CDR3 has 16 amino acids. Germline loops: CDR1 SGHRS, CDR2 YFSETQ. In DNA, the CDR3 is TGCGCCAGCAGACGGACTAGCGGGGCCTACACAGATACGCAGTATTTT. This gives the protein CASRRTSGAYTDTQYF.

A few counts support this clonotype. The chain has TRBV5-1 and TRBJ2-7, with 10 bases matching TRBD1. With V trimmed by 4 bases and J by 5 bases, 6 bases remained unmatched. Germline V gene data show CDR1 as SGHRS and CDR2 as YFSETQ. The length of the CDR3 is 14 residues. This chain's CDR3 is CASSIRDRGHEQYF. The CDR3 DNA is TGCGCCAGCAGCATAAGGGACAGGGGCCACGAGCAGTACTTC.

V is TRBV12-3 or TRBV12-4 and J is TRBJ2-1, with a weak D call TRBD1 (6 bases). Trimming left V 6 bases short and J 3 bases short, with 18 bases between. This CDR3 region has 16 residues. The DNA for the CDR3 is TGTGCCAGCAGACTCCCCTCCGGGACACTCTACAATGAGCAGTTCTTC. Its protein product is CASRLPSGTLYNEQFF.

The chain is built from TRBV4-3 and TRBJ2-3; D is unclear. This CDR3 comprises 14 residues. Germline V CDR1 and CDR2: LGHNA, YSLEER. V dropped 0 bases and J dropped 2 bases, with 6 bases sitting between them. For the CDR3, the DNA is TGCGCCAGCAGCCAAGACGTCTACACAGATACGCAGTATTTT. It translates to CASSQDVYTDTQYF.

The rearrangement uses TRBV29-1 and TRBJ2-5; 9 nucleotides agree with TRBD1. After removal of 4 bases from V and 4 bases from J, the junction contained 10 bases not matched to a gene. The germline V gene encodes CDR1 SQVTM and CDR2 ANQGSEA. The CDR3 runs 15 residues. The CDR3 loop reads CSVAWLGQGGETQYF. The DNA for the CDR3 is TGCAGCGTTGCTTGGTTGGGACAGGGAGGAGAGACCCAGTACTTC.

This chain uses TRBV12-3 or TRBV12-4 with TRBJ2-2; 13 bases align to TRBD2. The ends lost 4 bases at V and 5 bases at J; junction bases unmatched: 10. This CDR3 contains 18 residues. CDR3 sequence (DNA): TGTGCCAGCAGTTCAAGGACTAGCGGGAGTATGGAAACCGGGGAGCTGTTTTTT. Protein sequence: CASSSRTSGSMETGELFF.

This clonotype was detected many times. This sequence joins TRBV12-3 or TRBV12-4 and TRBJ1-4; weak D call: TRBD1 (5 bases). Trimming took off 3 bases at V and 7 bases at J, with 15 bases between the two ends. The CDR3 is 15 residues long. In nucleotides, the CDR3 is TGTGCCAGCAGTTTCAGTACAGGAGTAGTTGAAAAACTGTTTTTT. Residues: CASSFSTGVVEKLFF.